The 8 T cell receptor beta chains reported below all come from one sample, sequenced in a study of technical replicates of blood from several donors. The repertoire was sequenced with immunoSEQ multiplex PCR; TCRdb's copy has only in-frame clones and lacks some. The sample includes under 90,000 clones, 95% to 98% of them seen just once. Sequenced sample: T cells isolated from PBMCs. The receptors were gathered from a human donor in good health.

This clone was detected only once. The gene calls are TRBV2 and TRBJ2-7, with TRBD1 matching over 7 bases. The CDR3 extends over 13 amino acids. V was clipped by 8 bases and J by 1 base; unmatched bases: 5. In germline, CDR1 is SNHLY, CDR2 FYNNEI. DNA of the CDR3: TGTGCCAGCTTAGGGGACAGTTCCTACGAGCAGTACTTC. Translating it yields CASLGDSSYEQYF.

The chain combines TRBV28 with TRBJ2-7; weak D call: TRBD2 (6 bases). The ends were cut back, 7 bases at V and 6 bases at J, with 13 bases in the middle. The CDR3 sequence is 12 residues long. The germline V gene has CDR1 MDHEN and CDR2 SYDVKM. The CDR3 sequence: CASTARGTEQYF. CDR3 sequence (DNA): TGTGCCAGCACCGCCCGGGGGACCGAGCAGTACTTC.

The J gene is TRBJ2-3, the V gene TRBV14; D not certain. Trimming took 0 bases from V and 4 from J, leaving 11 bases between them. The CDR3 covers 15 residues. Per germline, CDR1 SGHDN and CDR2 FVKESK. This chain's CDR3 is CASSQDSPPPDTQYF. The DNA of the CDR3 is TGTGCCAGCAGCCAAGATTCCCCTCCTCCAGATACGCAGTATTTT.

The V gene is TRBV7-9, the J gene TRBJ1-1; weak D call: TRBD1 (6 bases). Germline-derived CDR1 and CDR2 are SEHNR and FQNEAQ (reference sequence). V gave up 7 bases and J gave up 11 bases, with 14 bases separating them. This CDR3 contains 11 residues. CDR3 loop: CASTTGGLAFF. The CDR3 coding sequence is TGTGCCAGCACCACCGGGGGGCTTGCTTTCTTT.

V usage is TRBV5-1 and J usage is TRBJ2-7; 9 bases agree with TRBD2. This CDR3 comprises 15 residues. Losses at the gene ends were 4 bases for V and 2 bases for J; bases not matched to a gene: 7. CDR1 is SGHRS and CDR2 is YFSETQ in the germline V gene. The CDR3 reads CASSKGSGGTYEQYF. In nucleotides, the CDR3 is TGCGCCAGCAGCAAAGGTAGCGGGGGAACCTACGAGCAGTACTTC.

The genes are TRBV5-1 and TRBJ2-2; 10 nucleotides agree with TRBD1. Germline CDR1 reads SGHRS; CDR2 reads YFSETQ. The CDR3 length is 17 residues. The trim removed 1 base at V and 8 bases at J, leaving 11 bases unmatched. CDR3 region: CASSLPSRQGARGELFF. The DNA of the CDR3 is TGCGCCAGCAGCTTGCCCTCCCGACAGGGGGCGCGTGGGGAGCTGTTTTTT.

The chain has TRBV5-4 and TRBJ1-1; 8 bases agree with TRBD1. This CDR3 region has 15 residues. V lost 1 base to trimming and J lost 5 bases; unmatched junction nucleotides: 7. Looked up from germline, CDR1 is SGHNT and CDR2 is YYREEE (reference sequence). CDR3 loop: CASSLFTGGGTEAFF. The CDR3 coding sequence is TGTGCCAGCAGCTTGTTTACAGGGGGAGGAACTGAAGCTTTCTTT.

The CDR3 spells CAWNRNSGYMNTEAFF. The CDR3 DNA is TGTGCCTGGAATAGAAACTCGGGATACATGAACACTGAAGCTTTCTTT. The chain uses TRBV30 and TRBJ1-1; no reliable D call. The germline CDR1 and CDR2 sequences are GTSNPN and SVGIG (reference sequence). Trimming removed 4 bases at V and 0 bases at J, with 18 bases between. The CDR3 consists of 16 residues.